This paragraph covers one TCR beta chain sequence. The sample comes from a study of blood T cell repertoires in COVID-19. Germline V gene lookup returns CDR1 MDHEN and CDR2 SYDVKM. CDR3 size: 14 residues. The V end was cut by 1 base, the J end by 3 bases, with 9 bases between. Profiling relied on immunoSEQ multiplex PCR, and the TCRdb table lists in-frame clones only, not all of them. The sample contains around 60,000 clones, nearly 90% of which appear only once. The J gene is TRBJ1-1, the V gene TRBV28; D is ambiguous. The specimen sequenced was peripheral blood. The source is a man between 60 and 75 years old with active COVID-19. CDR3 DNA: TGTGCCAGCAGTTTATCCCAGGAGGACACTGAAGCTTTCTTT. Residues: CASSLSQEDTEAFF.